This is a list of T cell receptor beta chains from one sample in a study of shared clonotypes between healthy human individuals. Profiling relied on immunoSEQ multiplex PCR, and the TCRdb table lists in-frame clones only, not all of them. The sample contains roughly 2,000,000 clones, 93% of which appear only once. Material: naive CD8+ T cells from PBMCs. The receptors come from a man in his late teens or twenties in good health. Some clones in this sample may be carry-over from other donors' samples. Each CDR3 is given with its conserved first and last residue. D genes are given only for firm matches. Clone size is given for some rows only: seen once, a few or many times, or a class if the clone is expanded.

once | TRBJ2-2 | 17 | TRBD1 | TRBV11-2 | TGTGCCAGCAGCTTAGCGTTCGGGACAGGGAACACCGGGGAGCTGTTTTTT | CASSLAFGTGNTGELFF
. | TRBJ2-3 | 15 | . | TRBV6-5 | TGTGCCAGCAGTACGCTAGCGACTAGCACAGATACGCAGTATTTT | CASSTLATSTDTQYF
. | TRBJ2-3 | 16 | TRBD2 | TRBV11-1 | TGTGCCAGCAGCCCGGGACTAGCGGGAGAAGGAGATACGCAGTATTTT | CASSPGLAGEGDTQYF
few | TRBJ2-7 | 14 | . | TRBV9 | TGTGCCAGCAGCGTAGGCACAGGGACCTACGAGCAGTACTTC | CASSVGTGTYEQYF
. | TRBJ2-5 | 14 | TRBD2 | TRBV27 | TGTGCCAGCAGTTACGGGAGGGTCCAAGAGACCCAGTACTTC | CASSYGRVQETQYF
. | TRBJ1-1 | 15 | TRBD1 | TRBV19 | TGTGCCAGTAGCCCATTACAGGGGATGAACACTGAAGCTTTCTTT | CASSPLQGMNTEAFF
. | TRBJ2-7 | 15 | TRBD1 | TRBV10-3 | TGTGCCATCAGTGAGTCGCTACAGGGGTTCTCCGAGCAGTACTTC | CAISESLQGFSEQYF
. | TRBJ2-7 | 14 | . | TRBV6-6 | TGTGCCAGCAGTTACGGGGAGTCCCCCTACGAGCAGTACTTC | CASSYGESPYEQYF
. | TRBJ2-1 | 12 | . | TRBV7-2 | TGTGCCAGCAGCTTATCCGCTATTGAGCAGTTCTTC | CASSLSAIEQFF
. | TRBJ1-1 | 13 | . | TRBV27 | TGTGCCAGCAGTTTTGGCGCGAACACTGAAGCTTTCTTT | CASSFGANTEAFF
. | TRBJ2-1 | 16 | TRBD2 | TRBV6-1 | TGTGCCAGCAGTGGGGAGACTAGCGGGAGTGGCAATGAGCAGTTCTTC | CASSGETSGSGNEQFF
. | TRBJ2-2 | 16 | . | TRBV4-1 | TGCGCCAGCAGCCAAGATCTTTGGGGGCTGACCGGGGAGCTGTTTTTT | CASSQDLWGLTGELFF
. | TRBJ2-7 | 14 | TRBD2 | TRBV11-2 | TGTGCCAGCAGTTCTGGACTAGCGCTCTACGAGCAGTACTTC | CASSSGLALYEQYF
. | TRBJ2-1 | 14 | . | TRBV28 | TGTGCCAGCAGAGACCAGGGTAGTTACAATGAGCAGTTCTTC | CASRDQGSYNEQFF
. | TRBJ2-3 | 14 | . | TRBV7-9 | TGTGCCAGCAGCTTAGGGACCGGAGACGATACGCAGTATTTT | CASSLGTGDDTQYF
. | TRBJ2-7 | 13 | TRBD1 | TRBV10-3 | TGTGCCATCAGTGGGGGACAGGGGTACGAGCAGTACTTC | CAISGGQGYEQYF
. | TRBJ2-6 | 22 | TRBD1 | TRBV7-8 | TGTGCCAGCAGCCCCGATCGGCCCTACCGGGACAGGGAACTCTCTGGGGCCAACGTCCTGACTTTC | CASSPDRPYRDRELSGANVLTF
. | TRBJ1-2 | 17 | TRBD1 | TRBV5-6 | TGTGCCAGCAGTCGAACTCCAGGGGGCGGTCTCGGGTATGGCTACACCTTC | CASSRTPGGGLGYGYTF
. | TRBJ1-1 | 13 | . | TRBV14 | TGTGCCAGCAGCCAAATACCAGACACTGAAGCTTTCTTT | CASSQIPDTEAFF
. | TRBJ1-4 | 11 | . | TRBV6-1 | TGTGCCAGCAGTGTGGGGCTAAAACTGTTTTTT | CASSVGLKLFF
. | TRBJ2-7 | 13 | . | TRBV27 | TGTGCCAGCAGTTTAGGTATCTCCTACGAGCAGTACTTC | CASSLGISYEQYF
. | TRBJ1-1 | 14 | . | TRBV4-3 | TGCGCCAGCAGCGATCCACACCGGAACACTGAAGCTTTCTTT | CASSDPHRNTEAFF
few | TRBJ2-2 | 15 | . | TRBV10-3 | TGTGCCATCAGCACTGGGGACACCTACACCGGGGAGCTGTTTTTT | CAISTGDTYTGELFF
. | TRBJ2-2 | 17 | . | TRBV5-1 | TGCGCCAGCAGCGCCGTGGGCAGCGCGACGAACACCGGGGAGCTGTTTTTT | CASSAVGSATNTGELFF
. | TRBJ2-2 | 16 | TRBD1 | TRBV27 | TGTGCCAGCAGTTTAGAAGGACAGGGAAGCACCGGGGAGCTGTTTTTT | CASSLEGQGSTGELFF
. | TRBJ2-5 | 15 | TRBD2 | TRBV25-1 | TGTGCCAGCAGCCGACTAGCGGGAGTAGGAGAGACCCAGTACTTC | CASSRLAGVGETQYF